A selection of T cell receptor beta chains follows, all from one sample in a study of cytomegalovirus exposure and HLA in healthy donors. Measured with immunoSEQ multiplex PCR; TCRdb has only the in-frame clones, and not every one. The table for this sample gives around 200,000 clones. Sequencing used PBMCs. The source is a woman between 18 and 30 years old in good health and CMV-seropositive. Each CDR3 is given with its conserved first and last residue. The D gene is left open where the match is weak.

TRBD2,17,TRBV5-1,TRBJ2-2,TGCGCCAGCAGCACCCAGGGACTAGCGAGGCGCACCGGGGAGCTGTTTTTT,CASSTQGLARRTGELFF
-,13,TRBV7-9,TRBJ1-2,TGTGCCAGCAGCTTCAGGGAGGACTATGGCTACACCTTC,CASSFREDYGYTF
-,15,TRBV11-1,TRBJ2-2,TGTGCCAGCAGCTCCTCCGAGACTCCGACCGGGGAGCTGTTTTTT,CASSSSETPTGELFF
-,13,TRBV5-1,TRBJ2-7,TGCGCCAGCAGCTTAGGACAGTCTTACGAGCAGTACTTC,CASSLGQSYEQYF
-,14,TRBV7-9,TRBJ1-1,TGTGCCAGCAGCTTATCGCGAGGCTTCGCTGAAGCTTTCTTT,CASSLSRGFAEAFF
TRBD2,15,TRBV19,TRBJ2-7,TGTGCCACTGCACCGGGACTAGCGGGTTTGGGGGAGCAGTACTTC,CATAPGLAGLGEQYF
TRBD1,18,TRBV11-3,TRBJ2-7,TGTGCCAGCAGCTTGGCTACGGGGTTCGGGACAGGCGCCTACGAGCAGTACTTC,CASSLATGFGTGAYEQYF
TRBD2,14,TRBV6-5,TRBJ2-7,TGTGCCAGCAGCCTAGCGGGTAGCTCCTACGAGCAGTACTTC,CASSLAGSSYEQYF
TRBD2,19,TRBV10-2,TRBJ2-3,TGCGCCAGCAGGTTGACTAGCGGGAGATTTGGGGGTAGGGCAGATACGCAGTATTTT,CASRLTSGRFGGRADTQYF
-,12,TRBV5-4,TRBJ1-4,TGTGCCAGCAGCACCAAAGGAGGGGAACTGTTTTTT,CASSTKGGELFF
TRBD2,15,TRBV2,TRBJ2-7,TGTGCCAGCAATGTTAAAGCGGGAGGGCCCCACGAGCAGTACTTC,CASNVKAGGPHEQYF
-,13,TRBV9,TRBJ1-1,TGTGCCAGCAGCGTAGGAGGATCCACTGAAGCTTTCTTT,CASSVGGSTEAFF
TRBD2,14,TRBV5-1,TRBJ2-1,TGCGCCAGCAGCTTGGCCGGGGGGGACAATGAGCAGTTCTTC,CASSLAGGDNEQFF
TRBD2,13,TRBV29-1,TRBJ2-3,TGCAGCGTTGGGACTAGCGGGAGGGATACGCAGTATTTT,CSVGTSGRDTQYF
TRBD2,12,TRBV18,TRBJ2-7,TGTGCCAGCTCCTTCCGGGAGGTCGAGCAGTACTTC,CASSFREVEQYF
-,12,TRBV7-9,TRBJ1-2,TGTGCCAGCAGCTTATCGGGGTTTGGCTACACCTTC,CASSLSGFGYTF
-,16,TRBV5-6,TRBJ2-5,TGTGCCAGCAGCTCCCGCAGACTCGTAAACGTTCGAGAGCAGTACTTC,CASSSRRLVNVREQYF
-,14,TRBV11-2,TRBJ2-4,TGTGCCAGCAGCAACCCTTCATCGGGTGGTTTTCAGTACTTC,CASSNPSSGGFQYF
TRBD2,15,TRBV7-2,TRBJ2-2,TGTGCCAGCAGCCCACCCGGGACTATCCCCGGGGAGCTGTTTTTT,CASSPPGTIPGELFF
-,19,TRBV5-1,TRBJ2-5,TGCGCCAGCAGTCTGTCGGGCAGTGCCGGGACTTACGGACTTGAGGCCCAGTACTTC,CASSLSGSAGTYGLEAQYF
TRBD1,14,TRBV4-1,TRBJ1-2,TGCGCCAGCAGCCAAATTGACAGGGGATATGGCTACACCTTC,CASSQIDRGYGYTF
TRBD2,15,TRBV6-1,TRBJ2-7,TGTGCCAGCAATTCGGGGACTAGCGGCCCCTACGAGCAGTACTTC,CASNSGTSGPYEQYF
-,14,TRBV19,TRBJ1-2,TGTGCCAGCGAGGACGGAGGAGCTAACTATGGCTACACCTTC,CASEDGGANYGYTF
-,16,TRBV6-5,TRBJ1-2,TGTGCCAGCAGTTACGTTAACAGGCTTTTAAACTATGGCTACACCTTC,CASSYVNRLLNYGYTF
-,15,TRBV5-4,TRBJ2-5,TGTGCCAGCAGCCCCGGGACTCGCAACCCAGGGACCCAGTACTTC,CASSPGTRNPGTQYF